This is a list of T cell receptor beta chains from one sample in a study of shared clonotypes between healthy human individuals. The data were produced by immunoSEQ multiplex PCR, yet TCRdb's version contains in-frame clones alone and is incomplete. The sample consists of roughly 2 million clones, about 95% of them appearing once. Sequences were obtained from naive CD8+ T cells sorted from blood. Source of these receptors: a man between 18 and 35 years old in good health. Both conserved end residues are part of each CDR3. A D gene is named only where the DNA matches it firmly. Rows may omit the clone size; those that give it use once, few, many or a size class.

d_call: -; clone_size: once; v_call: TRBV28; j_call: TRBJ2-2; cdr3_aa: CASSRVPNTGELFF; cdr3_nt: TGTGCCAGCAGCAGAGTCCCGAACACCGGGGAGCTGTTTTTT
d_call: -; clone_size: once; v_call: TRBV19; j_call: TRBJ1-1; cdr3_aa: CASSIGEQGTEAFF; cdr3_nt: TGTGCCAGTAGTATAGGGGAACAGGGCACTGAAGCTTTCTTT
d_call: TRBD2; clone_size: -; v_call: TRBV28; j_call: TRBJ2-1; cdr3_aa: CASSPRLAGGLSNEQFF; cdr3_nt: TGTGCCAGCAGTCCACGACTAGCGGGGGGCCTGTCCAATGAGCAGTTCTTC
d_call: TRBD1; clone_size: -; v_call: TRBV28; j_call: TRBJ1-1; cdr3_aa: CASSFRGLGGTEAFF; cdr3_nt: TGTGCCAGCAGTTTTAGGGGGCTTGGGGGCACTGAAGCTTTCTTT
d_call: -; clone_size: -; v_call: TRBV7-2; j_call: TRBJ1-5; cdr3_aa: CASSATGGNQPQHF; cdr3_nt: TGTGCCAGCAGCGCTACAGGTGGGAATCAGCCCCAGCATTTT
d_call: -; clone_size: -; v_call: TRBV10-2; j_call: TRBJ1-1; cdr3_aa: CASSESMTFAFF; cdr3_nt: TGCGCCAGCAGTGAGTCGATGACTTTTGCTTTCTTT
d_call: -; clone_size: -; v_call: TRBV27; j_call: TRBJ2-7; cdr3_aa: CASSPQIGTYEQYF; cdr3_nt: TGTGCCAGCAGCCCTCAAATTGGTACCTACGAGCAGTACTTC
d_call: TRBD1; clone_size: -; v_call: TRBV4-3; j_call: TRBJ2-3; cdr3_aa: CASSQDRGQGQTDTQYF; cdr3_nt: TGCGCCAGCAGCCAAGATCGTGGACAGGGTCAAACAGATACGCAGTATTTT
d_call: -; clone_size: -; v_call: TRBV12-5; j_call: TRBJ1-1; cdr3_aa: CASGLGVTEAFF; cdr3_nt: TGTGCTAGTGGTTTGGGAGTAACCGAAGCTTTCTTT
d_call: -; clone_size: -; v_call: TRBV13; j_call: TRBJ2-2; cdr3_aa: CASSRQENTGELFF; cdr3_nt: TGTGCCAGCAGCAGACAGGAGAACACCGGGGAGCTGTTTTTT
d_call: TRBD1; clone_size: once; v_call: TRBV18; j_call: TRBJ2-7; cdr3_aa: CASSPGQLSYEQYF; cdr3_nt: TGTGCCAGCTCACCGGGACAGCTCTCCTACGAGCAGTACTTC
d_call: -; clone_size: -; v_call: TRBV6-1; j_call: TRBJ2-7; cdr3_aa: CASSEALSGFLSYEQYF; cdr3_nt: TGTGCCAGCAGTGAAGCGCTTTCGGGCTTTTTATCCTACGAGCAGTACTTC
d_call: -; clone_size: -; v_call: TRBV28; j_call: TRBJ1-1; cdr3_aa: CASSFLVNTEAFF; cdr3_nt: TGTGCCAGCAGTTTCCTAGTGAACACTGAAGCTTTCTTT
d_call: TRBD2; clone_size: once; v_call: TRBV29-1; j_call: TRBJ2-2; cdr3_aa: CSVRGLADTGELFF; cdr3_nt: TGCAGCGTAAGGGGACTAGCGGACACCGGGGAGCTGTTTTTT
d_call: TRBD2; clone_size: -; v_call: TRBV11-2; j_call: TRBJ2-7; cdr3_aa: CASSLAGGIYEQYF; cdr3_nt: TGTGCCAGCAGCTTAGCGGGAGGGATCTACGAGCAGTACTTC
d_call: TRBD1; clone_size: -; v_call: TRBV7-7; j_call: TRBJ2-3; cdr3_aa: CASSLAGDRAGTDTQYF; cdr3_nt: TGTGCTAGCAGCTTAGCCGGGGACAGGGCCGGCACAGATACGCAGTATTTT
d_call: -; clone_size: -; v_call: TRBV7-8; j_call: TRBJ1-4; cdr3_aa: CASSLAGQAVREKLFF; cdr3_nt: TGTGCCAGCAGCTTAGCGGGGCAGGCTGTAAGGGAAAAACTGTTTTTT
d_call: -; clone_size: -; v_call: TRBV13; j_call: TRBJ2-7; cdr3_aa: CASSLAEGNYEQYF; cdr3_nt: TGTGCCAGCAGCTTAGCTGAGGGTAACTACGAGCAGTACTTC
d_call: TRBD2; clone_size: -; v_call: TRBV27; j_call: TRBJ2-7; cdr3_aa: CASSLYYGTSGGVYEQYF; cdr3_nt: TGTGCCAGCAGCCTATATTACGGGACTAGCGGGGGGGTCTACGAGCAGTACTTC
d_call: -; clone_size: -; v_call: TRBV10-2; j_call: TRBJ1-6; cdr3_aa: CASSESLTGPNSPLHF; cdr3_nt: TGCGCCAGCAGTGAGTCCCTGACAGGTCCGAATTCACCCCTCCACTTT
d_call: -; clone_size: -; v_call: TRBV7-9; j_call: TRBJ1-4; cdr3_aa: CAGEEGRGEKLFF; cdr3_nt: TGTGCCGGCGAGGAGGGGAGAGGAGAAAAACTGTTTTTT
d_call: -; clone_size: -; v_call: TRBV10-1; j_call: TRBJ2-2; cdr3_aa: CASRTERGTGELFF; cdr3_nt: TGCGCCAGCAGGACCGAACGGGGGACCGGGGAGCTGTTTTTT
d_call: -; clone_size: -; v_call: TRBV19; j_call: TRBJ2-2; cdr3_aa: CASNPVGGNTGELFF; cdr3_nt: TGTGCCAGTAACCCAGTGGGGGGGAACACCGGGGAGCTGTTTTTT
d_call: -; clone_size: -; v_call: TRBV5-6; j_call: TRBJ1-1; cdr3_aa: CASSLRGSLVTEAFF; cdr3_nt: TGTGCCAGCAGCTTGCGCGGGTCCCTAGTCACTGAAGCTTTCTTT
d_call: TRBD1; clone_size: -; v_call: TRBV13; j_call: TRBJ2-7; cdr3_aa: CASSRAGQGTYEQYF; cdr3_nt: TGTGCCAGCAGCCGCGCCGGACAGGGGACCTACGAGCAGTACTTC